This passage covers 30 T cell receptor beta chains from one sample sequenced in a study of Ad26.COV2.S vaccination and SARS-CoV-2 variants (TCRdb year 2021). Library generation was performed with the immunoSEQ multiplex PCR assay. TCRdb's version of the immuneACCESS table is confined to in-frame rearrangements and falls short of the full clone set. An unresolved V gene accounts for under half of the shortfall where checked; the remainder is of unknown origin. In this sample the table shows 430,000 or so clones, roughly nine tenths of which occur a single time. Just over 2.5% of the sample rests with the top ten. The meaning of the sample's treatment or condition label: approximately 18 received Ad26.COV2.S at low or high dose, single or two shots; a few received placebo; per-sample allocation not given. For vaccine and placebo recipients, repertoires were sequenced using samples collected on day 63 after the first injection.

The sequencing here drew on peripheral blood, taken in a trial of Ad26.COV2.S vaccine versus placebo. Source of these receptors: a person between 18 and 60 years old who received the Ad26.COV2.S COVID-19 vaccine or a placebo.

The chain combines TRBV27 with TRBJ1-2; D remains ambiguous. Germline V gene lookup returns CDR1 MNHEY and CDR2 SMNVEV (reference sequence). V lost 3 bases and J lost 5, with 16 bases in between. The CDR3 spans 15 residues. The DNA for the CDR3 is TGTGCCAGCAGTTTCCGAGGGTTAGATGAGTATGGCTACACCTTC. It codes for CASSFRGLDEYGYTF.

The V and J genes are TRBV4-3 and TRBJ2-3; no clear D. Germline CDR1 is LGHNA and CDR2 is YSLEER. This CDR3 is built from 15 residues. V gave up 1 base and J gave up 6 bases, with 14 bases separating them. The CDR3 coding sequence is TGCGCCAGCAGCCAAGTCGGTAGGGCGGATGATACGCAGTATTTT. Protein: CASSQVGRADDTQYF.

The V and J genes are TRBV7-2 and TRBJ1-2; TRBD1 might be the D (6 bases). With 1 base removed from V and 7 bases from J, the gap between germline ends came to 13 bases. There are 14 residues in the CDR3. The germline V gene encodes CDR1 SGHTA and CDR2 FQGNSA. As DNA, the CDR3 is TGTGCCAGCAGCTTAGTGGCAGGGGAAGCTGGCTACACCTTC. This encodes CASSLVAGEAGYTF.

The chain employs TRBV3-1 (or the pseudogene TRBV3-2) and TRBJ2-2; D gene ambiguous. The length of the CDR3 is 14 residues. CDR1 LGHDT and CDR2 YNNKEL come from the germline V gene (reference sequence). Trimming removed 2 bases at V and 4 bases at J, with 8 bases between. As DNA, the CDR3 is TGTGCCAGCAGCCAACTTCAACCCACCGGGGAGCTGTTTTTT. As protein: CASSQLQPTGELFF.

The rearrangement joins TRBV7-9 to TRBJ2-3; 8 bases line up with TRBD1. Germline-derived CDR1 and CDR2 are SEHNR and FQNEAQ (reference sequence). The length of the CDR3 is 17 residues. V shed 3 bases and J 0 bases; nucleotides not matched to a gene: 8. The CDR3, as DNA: TGTGCCAGCAGCTTCCTCAGGACAGGGCCAAGCACAGATACGCAGTATTTT. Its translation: CASSFLRTGPSTDTQYF.

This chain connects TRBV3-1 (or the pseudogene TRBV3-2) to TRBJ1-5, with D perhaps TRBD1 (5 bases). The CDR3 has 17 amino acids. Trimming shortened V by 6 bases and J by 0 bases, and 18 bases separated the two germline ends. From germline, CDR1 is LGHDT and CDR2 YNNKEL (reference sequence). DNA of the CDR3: TGTGCCAGCAGAGGTCGGCAGGGCAAATATAGCAATCAGCCCCAGCATTTT. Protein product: CASRGRQGKYSNQPQHF.

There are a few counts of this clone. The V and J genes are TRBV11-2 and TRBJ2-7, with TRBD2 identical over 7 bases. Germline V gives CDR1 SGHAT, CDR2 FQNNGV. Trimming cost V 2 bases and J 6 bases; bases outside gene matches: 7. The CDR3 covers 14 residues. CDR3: CASSLSGGSIEQYV. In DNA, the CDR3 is TGTGCCAGCAGCTTATCGGGCGGGAGCATCGAGCAGTACGTC.

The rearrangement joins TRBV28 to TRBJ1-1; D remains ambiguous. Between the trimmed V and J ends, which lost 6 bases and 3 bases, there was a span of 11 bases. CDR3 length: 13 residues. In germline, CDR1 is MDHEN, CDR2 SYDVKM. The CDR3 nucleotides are TGTGCCAGCAGGACGGATCCGTACACTGAAGCTTTCTTT. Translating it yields CASRTDPYTEAFF.

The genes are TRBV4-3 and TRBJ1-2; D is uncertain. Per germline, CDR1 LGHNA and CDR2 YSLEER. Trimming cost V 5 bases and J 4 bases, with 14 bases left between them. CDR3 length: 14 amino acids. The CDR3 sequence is CASSSGTWSYGYTF. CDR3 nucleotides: TGCGCCAGCAGCTCAGGAACCTGGAGCTATGGCTACACCTTC.

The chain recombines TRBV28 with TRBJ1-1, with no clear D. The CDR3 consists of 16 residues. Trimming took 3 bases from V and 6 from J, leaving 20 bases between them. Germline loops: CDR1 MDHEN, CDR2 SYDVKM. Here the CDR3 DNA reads TGTGCCAGCAGTTTGGCGGGATTCCCCATATCCTCTGAAGCTTTCTTT. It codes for CASSLAGFPISSEAFF.

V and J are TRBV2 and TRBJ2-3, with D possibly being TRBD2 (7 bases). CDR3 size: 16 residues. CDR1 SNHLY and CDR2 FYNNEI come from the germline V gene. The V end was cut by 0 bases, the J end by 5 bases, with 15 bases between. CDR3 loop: CASSEAGRGAGDTQYF. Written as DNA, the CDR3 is TGTGCCAGCAGTGAAGCGGGACGGGGGGCGGGAGATACGCAGTATTTT. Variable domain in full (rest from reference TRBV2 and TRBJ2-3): EPEVTQTPSHQVTQMGQEVILRCVPISNHLYFYWYRQILGQKVEFLVSFYNNEISEKSEIFDDQFSVERPDGSNFTLKIRSTKLEDSAMYFCASSEAGRGAGDTQYFGPGTRLTVL.

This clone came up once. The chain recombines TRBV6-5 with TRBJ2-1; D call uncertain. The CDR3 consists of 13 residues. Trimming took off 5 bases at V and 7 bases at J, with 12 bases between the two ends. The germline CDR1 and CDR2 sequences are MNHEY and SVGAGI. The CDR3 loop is CASSQTRRNEQFF. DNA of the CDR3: TGTGCCAGCAGTCAAACTCGCCGGAATGAGCAGTTCTTC.

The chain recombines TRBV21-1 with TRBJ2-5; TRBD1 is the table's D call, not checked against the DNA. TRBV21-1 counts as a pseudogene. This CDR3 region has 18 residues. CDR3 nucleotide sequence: TGTGCCAGCATCCCCTCGGTAGGGACATCCCCTAAGGTTGGGACCCAGTACTTC. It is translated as CASIPSVGTSPKVGTQYF.

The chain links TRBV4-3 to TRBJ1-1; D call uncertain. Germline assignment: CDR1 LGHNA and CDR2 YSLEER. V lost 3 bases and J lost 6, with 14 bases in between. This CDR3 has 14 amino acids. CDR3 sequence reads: CASSQVVAGAEAFF. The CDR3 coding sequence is TGCGCCAGCAGCCAGGTCGTGGCGGGAGCTGAAGCTTTCTTT.

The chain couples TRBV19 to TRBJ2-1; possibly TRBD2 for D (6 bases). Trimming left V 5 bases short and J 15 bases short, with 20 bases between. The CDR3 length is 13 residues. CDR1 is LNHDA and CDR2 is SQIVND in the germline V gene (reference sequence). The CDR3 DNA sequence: TGTGCCAGTAGTTCACGGGACTGGGGTAATTGGTTCTTC. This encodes CASSSRDWGNWFF.

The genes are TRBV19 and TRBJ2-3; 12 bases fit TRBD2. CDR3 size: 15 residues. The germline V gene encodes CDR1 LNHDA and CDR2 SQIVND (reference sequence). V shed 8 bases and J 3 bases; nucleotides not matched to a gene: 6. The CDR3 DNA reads TGTGCCAGTGGGACTGGGACTAGCGGGACAGATACGCAGTATTTT. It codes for CASGTGTSGTDTQYF.

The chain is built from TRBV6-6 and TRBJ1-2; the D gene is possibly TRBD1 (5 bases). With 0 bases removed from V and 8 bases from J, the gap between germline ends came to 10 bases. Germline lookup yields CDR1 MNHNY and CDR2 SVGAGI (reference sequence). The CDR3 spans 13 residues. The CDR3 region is CASSYSIGDGYTF. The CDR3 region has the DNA TGTGCCAGCAGTTACTCGATAGGGGACGGCTACACCTTC.

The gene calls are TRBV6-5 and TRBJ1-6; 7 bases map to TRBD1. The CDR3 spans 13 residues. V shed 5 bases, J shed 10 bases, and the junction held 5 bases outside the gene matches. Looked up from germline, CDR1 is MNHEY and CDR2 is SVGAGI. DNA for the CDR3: TGTGCCAGCAGTCGACAGGGAGAATCACCCCTCCACTTT. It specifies CASSRQGESPLHF.

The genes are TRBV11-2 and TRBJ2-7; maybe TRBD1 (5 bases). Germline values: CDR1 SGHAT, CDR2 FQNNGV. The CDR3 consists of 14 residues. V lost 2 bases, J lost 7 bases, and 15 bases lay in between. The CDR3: CASSLLSRAGEQYF. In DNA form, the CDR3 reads TGTGCCAGCAGCTTATTGTCCAGGGCTGGGGAGCAGTACTTC.

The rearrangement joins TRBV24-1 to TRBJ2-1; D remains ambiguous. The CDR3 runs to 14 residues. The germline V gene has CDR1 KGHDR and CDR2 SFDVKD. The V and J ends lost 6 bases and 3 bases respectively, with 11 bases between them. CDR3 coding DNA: TGTGCCACCAGTCAGGACCCAGTCTACAATGAGCAGTTCTTC. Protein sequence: CATSQDPVYNEQFF.

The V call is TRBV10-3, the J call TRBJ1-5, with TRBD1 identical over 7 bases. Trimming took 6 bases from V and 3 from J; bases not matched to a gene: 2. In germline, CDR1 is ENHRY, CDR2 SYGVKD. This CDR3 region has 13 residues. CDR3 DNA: TGTGCCATCAGGGGACAGCCCAATCAGCCCCAGCATTTT. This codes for CAIRGQPNQPQHF.

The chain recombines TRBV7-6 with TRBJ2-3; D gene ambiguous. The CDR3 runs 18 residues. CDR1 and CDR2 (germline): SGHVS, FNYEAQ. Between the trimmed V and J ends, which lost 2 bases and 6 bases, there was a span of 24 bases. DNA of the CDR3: TGTGCCAGCAGCTTATATTTTTTCGGCGTTCGGTTGGGGGATACGCAGTATTTT. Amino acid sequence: CASSLYFFGVRLGDTQYF.

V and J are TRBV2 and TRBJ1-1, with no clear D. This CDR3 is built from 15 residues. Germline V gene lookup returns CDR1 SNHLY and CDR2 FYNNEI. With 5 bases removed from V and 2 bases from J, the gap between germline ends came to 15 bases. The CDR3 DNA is TGTGCCAGCAGTCCCAGACTGAAATCCAACACTGAAGCTTTCTTT. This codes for CASSPRLKSNTEAFF.

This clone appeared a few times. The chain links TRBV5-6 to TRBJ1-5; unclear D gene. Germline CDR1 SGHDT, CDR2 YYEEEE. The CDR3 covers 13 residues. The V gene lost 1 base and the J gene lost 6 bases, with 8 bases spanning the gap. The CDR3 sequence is CASSLKGSQPQHF. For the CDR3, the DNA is TGTGCCAGCAGCTTGAAGGGTTCTCAGCCCCAGCATTTT.

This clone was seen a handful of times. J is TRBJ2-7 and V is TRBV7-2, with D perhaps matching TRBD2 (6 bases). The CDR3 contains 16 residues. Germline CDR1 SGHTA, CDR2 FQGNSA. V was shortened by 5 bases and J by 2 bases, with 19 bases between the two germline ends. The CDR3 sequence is CASSPPGLPTPYEQYF. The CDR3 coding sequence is TGTGCCAGCAGCCCACCGGGACTCCCAACACCCTACGAGCAGTACTTC.

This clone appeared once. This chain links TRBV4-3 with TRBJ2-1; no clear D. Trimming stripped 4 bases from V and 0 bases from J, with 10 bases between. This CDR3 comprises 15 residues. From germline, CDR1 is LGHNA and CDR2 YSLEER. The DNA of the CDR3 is TGCGCCAGCAGCCCCGCGATGATCTCCTACAATGAGCAGTTCTTC. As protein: CASSPAMISYNEQFF.

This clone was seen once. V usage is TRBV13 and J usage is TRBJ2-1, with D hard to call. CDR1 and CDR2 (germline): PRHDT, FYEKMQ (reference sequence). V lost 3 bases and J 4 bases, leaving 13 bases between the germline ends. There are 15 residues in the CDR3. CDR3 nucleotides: TGTGCCAGCAGCTTCTTTCTTGAGCTTTACAATGAGCAGTTCTTC. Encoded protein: CASSFFLELYNEQFF.

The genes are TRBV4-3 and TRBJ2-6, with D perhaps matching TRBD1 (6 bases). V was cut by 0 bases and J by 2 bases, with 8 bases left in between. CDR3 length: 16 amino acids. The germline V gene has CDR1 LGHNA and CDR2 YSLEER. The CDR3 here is CASSQETGTGANVLTF. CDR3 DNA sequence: TGCGCCAGCAGCCAAGAGACAGGTACTGGGGCCAACGTCCTGACTTTC.

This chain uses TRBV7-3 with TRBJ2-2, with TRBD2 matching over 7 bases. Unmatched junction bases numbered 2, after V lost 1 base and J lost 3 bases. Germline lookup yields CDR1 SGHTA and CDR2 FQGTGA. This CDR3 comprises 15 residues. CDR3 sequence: CASSLSGSDTGELFF. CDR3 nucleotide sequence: TGTGCCAGCAGCTTAAGCGGGAGCGACACCGGGGAGCTGTTTTTT.

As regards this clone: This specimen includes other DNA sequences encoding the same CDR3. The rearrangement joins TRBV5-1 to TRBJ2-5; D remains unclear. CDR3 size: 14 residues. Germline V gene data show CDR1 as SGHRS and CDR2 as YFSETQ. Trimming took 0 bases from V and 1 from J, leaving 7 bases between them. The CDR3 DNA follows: TGCGCCAGCAGCTTGGGCCAGATCCAAGAGACCCAGTACTTC. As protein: CASSLGQIQETQYF.